This record covers a single T cell receptor beta chain. This clonotype was detected ten times or more. Its specific antigen is unknown. No base quality values were provided; no much bigger clone lies one nucleotide off. This entry is derived from a study of CD8 T cells in ankylosing spondylitis (dated by TCRdb to about 2017). Looking at the study overall: The study profiled T cell receptor beta repertoires in healthy donors and ankylosing spondylitis patients to find disease-linked TCR variants. Peripheral blood samples were taken, and synovial fluid was additionally collected from ankylosing spondylitis patients. The whole study cohort included 95 to 130 healthy donors and 20 to 30 ankylosing spondylitis patients.

What the work shows at the level of the full study, not this receptor alone: Blood from ankylosing spondylitis patients appeared to be characterized by a TCR beta motif composed of 7 to 9 highly homologous amino acid variants. According to the report, matched synovial fluid samples from ankylosing spondylitis patients were significantly enriched for the disease-linked clones. The disease-linked clones showed a CD8+ phenotype and occurred at relatively low frequencies in peripheral blood. Some of the motif variants had been reported before in the synovial fluid and blood of reactive arthritis patients, a finding that suggests common disease-initiation mechanisms.

The sample was run on an Illumina HiSeq 2500. TCR beta libraries were prepared by quantitative 5'-RACE with molecular barcodes. Concerning the study's data processing: A new computational method, built on a probabilistic model of VDJ rearrangement, was used to identify disease-linked TCR variants. The raw public data were reprocessed by TCRdb itself: fastp quality trimming at Q25, MiXCR clonotype calling, in-frame beta chains only. CDR3 protein duplicates are merged, each entry listing the most common genes and DNA. The V and J calls shown here were made by TCRdb, not taken from the authors' results. The sample records about 130,000 distinct CDR3 sequences, around 7.9% of which are singletons. Approximately 13% of the sample is taken by the ten largest. The germline V and J ends show losses of 5 bases and 0 bases respectively, and no gene match explains 8 bases of the junction. CDR1 and CDR2, looked up from the germline V gene (reference sequence), are SEHNR and FQNEAQ. The CDR3 goes from the cysteine to the phenylalanine over 16 residues. Solely the CDR3 DNA is kept, with 48 bases framed from the first base.

The V and J genes are TRBV7-9 and TRBJ1-1; TRBD1 lines up with 8 middle nucleotides. This TCR was recovered from a female donor with ankylosing spondylitis or in good health (not recorded which). Sequenced material: blood, either unsorted or a sorted T cell fraction (not recorded which). The sequence in DNA is TGTGCCAGCAGCCCAACCGGGACAGGTATGAACACTGAAGCTTTCTTT. Translated, this gives CASSPTGTGMNTEAFF.